This paragraph reports one TCR beta chain. Its antigen remains undetermined. Nothing much larger sits one base from this clone, and base qualities are not available. CD8 naive samples were CD45RO-negative cells positively selected for CCR7, giving a CD45RA+CCR7+ population that excluded TemRA cells. The donors were healthy, HIV-negative adults with no recently reported acute infections or vaccinations. Only Caucasian adults living in Nashville, Tennessee, USA were represented among the donors. After blood collection by leukapheresis, PBMCs were isolated using Ficoll-Histopaque density gradient centrifugation and then cryopreserved in the vapor phase of liquid nitrogen. Analytical flow cytometry was used to check the purity and quantity of each magnetically sorted T cell population. From each sorted fraction, genomic DNA was isolated and quantified by UV absorbance on a Nanodrop 2000c. This sample stems from a study of shared clonotypes between healthy human individuals (dated by TCRdb to the early 2020s). Background on the whole study: Two women and three men aged 18 to 49 years were included in the cohort. Per donor, leukapheresis produced somewhere between about 0.9 and 10 billion PBMCs. For each donor, three plates each were used for CD4 naive and CD4 memory, two plates were used for CD8 naive, and one plate was used for CD8 memory. To estimate repertoire size and how much clonotype sharing occurs between individuals, the study deeply sequenced the blood TCR repertoires of five healthy adults. To increase sequencing depth and limit assay-specific biases, TCR repertoire library preparation and sequencing were carried out by different laboratories using diverse techniques. The paper's findings and limits, for the study overall: Larger estimated clonotype richness was generally found for naive subsets than for memory subsets. About 5% of naive CD4, 3.5% of naive CD8, approximately 2.2% of memory CD4, and 0.4% of memory CD8 clonotypes were shared across several donors. Sampling was restricted to blood, and TCR repertoires in tissues likely differ from the TCR repertoires found in blood. Clonotypes shared by all four sorted-subset donors showed higher generation probabilities than non-shared clonotypes. The small number of donors limited the genetic and exposure-history diversity represented. Pairwise subsampling led to the expectation that sequencing depth would affect the degree of clonotype sharing among donors. Incomplete sequencing was indicated by rarefaction of sorted-subset datasets, despite the large sequencing depth.

V has 5 bases trimmed and J has 5 bases trimmed; junction bases matching no gene number 5. The CDR3, from cysteine to phenylalanine, totals 14 residues. Just CDR3 DNA is preserved here, 42 bases in frame from base 1. Per the germline V gene (reference sequence), PRHDT is the CDR1 and FYEKMQ is the CDR2. Using the deep immunoSEQ assay, multiplex PCR amplified TCR CDR3 regions from genomic DNA. Extracted genomic DNA from each cell subset was distributed evenly across all wells of several immunoSEQ 96-well plates, and each plate was treated as a replicate. For sorted subsets, each replicate PCR was loaded with about 0.2 ug genomic DNA, equivalent to roughly 30,000 T cell genomes. Purified libraries were quantified with a Qubit 3.0 fluorometer, sized on a Bioanalyzer 2100, and re-quantified with the KAPA Library Quantification kit. A separate single-read 150-cycle Illumina NextSeq 550 flow cell was used to sequence each immunoSEQ 96-well plate. The authors' analysis ran thus. Because the immunoSEQ output included only junctional sequences and no quality scores, the filtering could not be the same as the filtering used for full-length reads. Sequences were annotated with PyIR, a Python wrapper for IgBLAST v1.9, and V/J genes and CDR3 were assigned using IMGT germline references. Reads were removed for weak V/J assignments (E-value above 1e-6), missing CDR3, stop codons, out-of-frame junctions, or ambiguous translated residues. V3J clonotypes were defined by identical inferred V gene, J gene, and CDR3 amino acid sequence. Percentage overlap between repertoires was computed as shared unique clonotypes divided by the size of the smaller repertoire. RTK rarefaction, the Chao1 estimator, and Recon v2.1 estimates of unobserved clonotypes were used to assess repertoire richness. Generation probabilities were computed with OLGA for all TCRbeta clonotypes obtained by the gDNA method from a few donors. TCRdb holds this immuneACCESS table with in-frame rearrangements only. Some clones are missing; in checked studies, unresolved V genes explain under half, and the rest has no known cause. The V and J calls and clone size were taken over from that table, and D and trimming were inferred from the DNA. This sample holds about 2 million clones; about 95% were observed only once. More than 0.9% of the sample comes from the top ten.

This TCR derives from a man between 18 and 35 years old in good health. The receptor chain draws on TRBV13 and TRBJ1-1, with TRBD1 matching 10 junction bases. The sequenced sample was naive CD8+ T cells sorted from blood. What the cell subset or site label conveys for this sample: CD45RA+CCR7+. The CDR3: CASSPQDRGTEAFF. The nucleotides read TGTGCCAGCAGCCCCCAGGACAGGGGGACTGAAGCTTTCTTT.